This T cell receptor (beta chain) was sequenced in a study of monozygotic twins with inflammatory bowel disease. General observations from the study: Comparison of concordant versus discordant twins revealed no difference in repertoire similarity, possibly due to limited power. Individual T cell subtypes were not distinguishable. Sharing of clonotypes with others was lower in IBD patients than in healthy twins, and this was especially so with disease activity.

The CDR3 sequence is 18 residues long. From germline, CDR1 is SGHAT and CDR2 FQNNGV. Concerning this clonotype itself: Its antigen is undetermined.

The unique tags termed UMIs, each holding a 6-nucleotide sample barcode, were added by means of template switching. TCRdb reprocessed the 5' RACE reads and keeps a single row for each CDR3 protein, giving no DNA. This sample contains under 200,000 distinct CDR3 sequences. The sequence was obtained from a human donor with ulcerative colitis or Crohn's disease, or a healthy co-twin of an affected twin (not recorded which). The V and J genes are TRBV11-2 and TRBJ2-1; TCRdb picks TRBD2, but there is no DNA to check that call. Specimen: blood. The CDR3 reads CASSLDGPGAGGYNEQFF.